A single sample gave rise to the 14 T cell receptor beta chains below, sequenced in a study of OX40 agonist ivuxolimab in advanced cancers. TCRdb's copy holds only in-frame clones and misses some; the assay was immunoSEQ multiplex PCR. This sample has over 70,000 clones, with 75% to 90% found just once. The sample in question was CD4+ or CD8+ T cells sorted from blood, obtained in a trial of the OX40 agonist ivuxolimab. Every receptor here comes from an adult with an advanced solid tumor such as melanoma, head and neck, liver or kidney cancer.

This chain uses TRBV11-2 with TRBJ2-3; perhaps TRBD2 as D (6 bases). V was shortened by 4 bases and J by 4 bases, with 12 bases between the two germline ends. Germline V gene lookup returns CDR1 SGHAT and CDR2 FQNNGV. CDR3 length: 14 residues. This CDR3 is CASSWGGYSDTQYF. Here the CDR3 DNA reads TGTGCCAGCAGCTGGGGAGGATATTCAGATACGCAGTATTTT.

The rearrangement joins TRBV9 to TRBJ2-5; 11 bases fit TRBD2. In germline, CDR1 is SGDLS, CDR2 YYNGEE. With V trimmed by 2 bases and J by 4 bases, 4 bases remained unmatched. This CDR3 has 15 residues. The chain's CDR3 is CASSVIAGGLETQYF. The CDR3 DNA reads TGTGCCAGCAGCGTCATAGCGGGAGGGCTAGAGACCCAGTACTTC. The full variable domain, rest sourced from reference TRBV9 and TRBJ2-5, is DSGVTQTPKHLITATGQRVTLRCSPRSGDLSVYWYQQSLDQGLQFLIQYYNGEERAKGNILERFSAQQFPDLHSELNLSSLELGDSALYFCASSVIAGGLETQYFGPGTRLLVL.

The J gene is TRBJ1-2, the V gene TRBV10-3; D remains ambiguous. The CDR3 is 13 residues long. The germline CDR1 and CDR2 sequences are ENHRY and SYGVKD. The germline V and J ends were trimmed by 4 bases and 0 bases, with 6 bases remaining between them. In DNA, the CDR3 is TGTGCCATCAGTGGGTTATCTAACTATGGCTACACCTTC. Its protein is CAISGLSNYGYTF.

The gene calls are TRBV30 and TRBJ1-1; 7 nucleotides agree with TRBD1. The trim removed 4 bases at V and 0 bases at J, leaving 8 bases unmatched. Germline loops: CDR1 GTSNPN, CDR2 SVGIG (reference sequence). CDR3 length: 15 amino acids. CDR3 region: CAWNHRGPMNTEAFF. In DNA, the CDR3 is TGTGCCTGGAACCACAGGGGACCCATGAACACTGAAGCTTTCTTT. The full variable domain, completed using reference TRBV30 and TRBJ1-1, is SQTIHQWPATLVQPVGSPLSLECTVEGTSNPNLYWYRQAAGRGLQLLFYSVGIGQISSEVPQNLSASRPQDRQFILSSKKLLLSDSGFYLCAWNHRGPMNTEAFFGQGTRLTVV.

There are a few counts of this clone. The sample carries other DNA sequences with the same CDR3. This chain connects TRBV19 to TRBJ2-2; 8 bases align to TRBD1. Looked up from germline, CDR1 is LNHDA and CDR2 is SQIVND (reference sequence). V dropped 5 bases and J dropped 2; count of bases not matched to a gene: 4. The CDR3 totals 15 residues. CDR3: CASSPGTGNTGELFF. The CDR3 DNA sequence: TGTGCCAGTAGTCCCGGGACAGGAAACACCGGGGAGCTGTTTTTT. Drawing the rest from reference TRBV19 and TRBJ2-2, the complete variable domain is DGGITQSPKYLFRKEGQNVTLSCEQNLNHDAMYWYRQDPGQGLRLIYYSQIVNDFQKGDIAEGYSVSREKKESFPLTVTSAQKNPTAFYLCASSPGTGNTGELFFGEGSRLTVL.

The genes are TRBV21-1 and TRBJ2-7; TRBD1, the table's D call, lacks a check against the DNA. TRBV21-1 constitutes a pseudogene. This CDR3 is 16 amino acids long. CDR3 sequence: CASSTGQEILSHEQYF. The CDR3 DNA sequence: TGTGCCAGCAGCACGGGACAGGAGATTTTGAGCCACGAGCAGTACTTC.

The V and J genes are TRBV9 and TRBJ2-7; TRBD2 aligns across 9 bases. Trimming at V came to 0 bases and at J to 4 bases, leaving 5 bases not matched to a gene. The CDR3 consists of 15 residues. Germline V gives CDR1 SGDLS, CDR2 YYNGEE. CDR3 in amino acids: CASSVAPSGAYEQYF. The DNA for the CDR3 is TGTGCCAGCAGCGTAGCACCTAGCGGGGCGTACGAGCAGTACTTC.

The chain links TRBV27 to TRBJ2-2; 13 positions match TRBD2. Per the germline V gene, CDR1 is MNHEY and CDR2 is SMNVEV (reference sequence). The CDR3 consists of 17 residues. V lost 4 bases to trimming and J lost 5 bases; unmatched junction nucleotides: 7. In DNA, the CDR3 is TGTGCCAGCAGTTCTCCCAGACTAGCGGGAGGAACCGGGGAGCTGTTTTTT. It translates to CASSSPRLAGGTGELFF.

V usage is TRBV5-1 and J usage is TRBJ2-1, with 11 bases matching TRBD2. The CDR3 consists of 15 residues. Germline-derived CDR1 and CDR2 are SGHRS and YFSETQ. Trimming removed 4 bases from V and 9 bases from J; junction bases left unmatched: 9. CDR3 bases: TGCGCCAGCAGCATTAGCGGGAGGGCTCCGAGTGAGCAGTTCTTC. This codes for CASSISGRAPSEQFF.

The V call is TRBV5-1, the J call TRBJ2-1; 7 bases map to TRBD1. Germline CDR1 reads SGHRS; CDR2 reads YFSETQ. The V segment lost 0 bases and the J segment 6 bases; nucleotides outside the gene matches: 3. The CDR3 has 14 amino acids. The CDR3 nucleotides are TGCGCCAGCAGCTTGGGACCAGGGGGCAATGAGCAGTTCTTC. Residues: CASSLGPGGNEQFF.

The DNA for the CDR3 is TGTGCCAGCAGTTACTCCGGGGGGTTCACAGATACGCAGTATTTT. Translation gives CASSYSGGFTDTQYF. V usage is TRBV6-6 and J usage is TRBJ2-3, with 7 bases fitting TRBD2. The CDR3 runs 15 residues. From germline, CDR1 is MNHNY and CDR2 SVGAGI (reference sequence). J was trimmed by 2 bases and V by 0 bases; bases with no gene match: 2.

The chain recombines TRBV27 with TRBJ2-7; 11 nucleotides agree with TRBD2. The germline CDR1 and CDR2 sequences are MNHEY and SMNVEV (reference sequence). V was pared by 7 bases and J by 4 bases, with 9 bases of the junction left unmatched. This CDR3 is 15 amino acids long. In DNA form, the CDR3 reads TGTGCCAGCAAAAAAGGGGGACTAGCGGCTTACGAGCAGTACTTC. Its protein product is CASKKGGLAAYEQYF.

This chain connects TRBV19 to TRBJ2-7, with D perhaps being TRBD1 or TRBD2 (5 bases each). Germline CDR1 is LNHDA and CDR2 is SQIVND (reference sequence). V lost 6 bases, J lost 0 bases, and 12 bases lay in between. The CDR3 consists of 14 residues. CDR3 DNA sequence: TGTGCCAGTAGACCCGGGACCTACTCCTACGAGCAGTACTTC. Protein product: CASRPGTYSYEQYF.

This clone was seen a single time. V and J are TRBV6-1 and TRBJ2-7; D assignment may be TRBD1 or TRBD2 (5 bases each). Germline V gene lookup returns CDR1 MNHNS and CDR2 SASEGT. The V and J ends lost 7 bases and 0 bases respectively, with 16 bases between them. This CDR3 is 15 amino acids long. The CDR3 DNA follows: TGTGCCAGCACTATGGGGGACCAACTCTCCTACGAGCAGTACTTC. Protein: CASTMGDQLSYEQYF.